The 28 T cell receptor beta chains reported below all come from one sample, sequenced in a study of T cells in localized non-small cell lung cancer. This table comes from immunoSEQ multiplex PCR, and its TCRdb copy is limited to in-frame clones, with some not included. The sample has 3,500 to 4,500 clones; around 25% are singletons. The source material was lung tumor tissue, sampled before any cancer treatment. Receptors were obtained from a woman aged 40-69 years with stage I lung adenocarcinoma.

This clone was seen a handful of times. This chain links TRBV11-3 with TRBJ2-5, with TRBD2 matching over 8 bases. The trim removed 1 base at V and 1 base at J, leaving 5 bases unmatched. The CDR3 spans 16 residues. CDR1 is SGHNT and CDR2 is YENEEA in the germline V gene. CDR3 residues: CASSLGALAGQETQYF. CDR3 nucleotide sequence: TGTGCCAGCAGCTTAGGGGCCCTAGCGGGCCAAGAGACCCAGTACTTC. Using reference TRBV11-3 and TRBJ2-5 for the parts outside the CDR3, the full variable domain is EAGVVQSPRYKIIEKKQPVAFWCNPISGHNTLYWYLQNLGQGPELLIRYENEEAVDDSQLPKDRFSAERLKGVDSTLKIQPAELGDSAVYLCASSLGALAGQETQYFGPGTRLLVL.

The CDR3: CASNPGTGGLETQYF. The CDR3, as DNA: TGTGCCAGCAACCCCGGGACAGGGGGCTTGGAGACCCAGTACTTC. The rearrangement links TRBV28 to TRBJ2-5; 12 nucleotides agree with TRBD1. The CDR3 spans 15 residues. After removal of 7 bases from V and 5 bases from J, the junction contained 8 bases not matched to a gene. CDR1 is MDHEN, CDR2 SYDVKM, per germline.

This clone turned up a few times. The V and J genes are TRBV9 and TRBJ2-3; a weak D match, TRBD2 (5 bases). CDR3 length: 15 residues. The V end lost 0 bases, the J end lost 2 bases, and 10 bases lay between the germline ends. Per germline, CDR1 SGDLS and CDR2 YYNGEE. CDR3: CASSVGGFPTDTQYF. As DNA, the CDR3 is TGTGCCAGCAGCGTAGGCGGGTTTCCCACAGATACGCAGTATTTT. The whole variable domain, remainder taken from reference TRBV9 and TRBJ2-3, is DSGVTQTPKHLITATGQRVTLRCSPRSGDLSVYWYQQSLDQGLQFLIQYYNGEERAKGNILERFSAQQFPDLHSELNLSSLELGDSALYFCASSVGGFPTDTQYFGPGTRLTVL.

The CDR3 DNA reads as TGTGCCAGCAGCTTAGATTTCCGGGACTCCGAGGGGCAGTACTTC. It encodes CASSLDFRDSEGQYF. The chain employs TRBV11-3 and TRBJ2-7; possible D gene TRBD2, 6 bases. The germline CDR1 and CDR2 sequences are SGHNT and YENEEA. V lost 0 bases to trimming and J lost 9 bases, with 18 bases between them. The CDR3 length is 15 residues.

The genes are TRBV29-1 and TRBJ2-3; D gene unclear. V lost 0 bases, J lost 6 bases, and 10 bases lay in between. From germline, CDR1 is SQVTM and CDR2 ANQGSEA. The CDR3 extends over 13 amino acids. CDR3 in amino acids: CSVEDRVVDTQYF. The CDR3 DNA sequence: TGCAGCGTTGAAGATCGAGTGGTGGATACGCAGTATTTT.

This clone was detected only a few times. The rearrangement joins TRBV28 to TRBJ1-2, with 9 bases that match TRBD1. J was trimmed by 7 bases and V by 6 bases; bases with no gene match: 12. The CDR3 spans 15 residues. CDR1 is MDHEN, CDR2 SYDVKM, per germline. CDR3 region: CASSYPRGTGRGYTF. The CDR3 DNA follows: TGTGCCAGCAGCTACCCGCGTGGGACAGGGCGTGGCTACACCTTC.

The chain couples TRBV16 to TRBJ1-2, with 7 bases aligning to TRBD1. Unmatched junction bases numbered 3, after V lost 3 bases and J lost 5 bases. The CDR3 sequence is 13 residues long. Germline V CDR1 and CDR2: KGHSY, FQNENV. The CDR3 region has the DNA TGTGCCAGCAGCCACGACAGGGCGTATGGCTACACCTTC. Residues: CASSHDRAYGYTF.

This chain links TRBV28 with TRBJ1-1, with unresolved D. Germline V CDR1 and CDR2: MDHEN, SYDVKM. Trimming stripped 2 bases from V and 5 bases from J, with 6 bases between. The CDR3 loop spans 12 amino acids. The chain's CDR3 is CASSLTRTEAFF. The CDR3 bases are TGTGCCAGCAGTTTAACTAGGACTGAAGCTTTCTTT.

The rearrangement joins TRBV29-1 to TRBJ2-2; the D call may be TRBD1 or TRBD2 (5 bases each). Per germline, CDR1 SQVTM and CDR2 ANQGSEA. CDR3 length: 13 amino acids. The ends were cut back, 4 bases at V and 5 bases at J, with 11 bases in the middle. The CDR3 DNA reads TGCAGCGTTGGGGACCCCTGGACCGGGGAGCTGTTTTTT. Translating it yields CSVGDPWTGELFF.

This clone has only a few counts. The chain has TRBV11-3 and TRBJ1-1; D gene uncertain. The length of the CDR3 is 14 residues. The V gene's germline CDR1 is SGHNT and CDR2 YENEEA. Trimming removed 1 base from V and 2 bases from J, with 8 bases in between. In DNA, the CDR3 is TGTGCCAGCAGCTTAGTTTATGGAAACACTGAAGCTTTCTTT. This encodes CASSLVYGNTEAFF.

The V and J genes are TRBV11-3 and TRBJ1-1; D is undetermined. The germline gives CDR1 SGHNT, CDR2 YENEEA. The CDR3 is made up of 15 amino acids. Trimming cost V 3 bases and J 0 bases, with 11 bases left between them. CDR3 sequence reads: CASSLGAAMNTEAFF. Written as DNA, the CDR3 is TGTGCCAGCAGCTTGGGCGCAGCCATGAACACTGAAGCTTTCTTT.

This clone is classed as large. This sequence joins TRBV7-2 and TRBJ1-1, with D possibly TRBD1 on 5 matching bases. Germline V lookup: CDR1 SGHTA, CDR2 FQGNSA. Trimming took 6 bases from V and 0 from J, leaving 8 bases between them. This CDR3 has 13 amino acids. CDR3 amino acids: CASRQDLNTEAFF. The CDR3 nucleotides read TGTGCCAGCAGACAGGATTTGAACACTGAAGCTTTCTTT.

This clone was seen only a few times. The chain couples TRBV15 to TRBJ1-4; no clear D gene. The V end lost 0 bases, the J end lost 4 bases, and 9 bases lay between the germline ends. This CDR3 spans 15 amino acids. The germline V gene encodes CDR1 LNHNV and CDR2 YYDKDF (reference sequence). In DNA, the CDR3 is TGTGCCACCAGCAGAGATGGGCAGGATAATGAAAAACTGTTTTTT. Translation gives CATSRDGQDNEKLFF.

The J gene is TRBJ2-1, the V gene TRBV28; no firm D call. V was shortened by 3 bases and J by 0 bases, with 6 bases between the two germline ends. Germline V gene lookup returns CDR1 MDHEN and CDR2 SYDVKM. This CDR3 has 14 amino acids. As DNA, the CDR3 is TGTGCCAGCAGTTTCCGGAGCTCCTACAATGAGCAGTTCTTC. The encoded protein is CASSFRSSYNEQFF.

This clone has more than one count but fewer than ten. The chain employs TRBV11-3 and TRBJ1-2; D remains ambiguous. Trimming removed 6 bases from V and 0 bases from J, with 23 bases in between. Germline values: CDR1 SGHNT, CDR2 YENEEA. CDR3 length equals 18 residues. DNA of the CDR3: TGTGCCAGCAGTTCGCAGCCCCCTCGACTGACGGCTAACTATGGCTACACCTTC. This encodes CASSSQPPRLTANYGYTF.

The CDR3 loop reads CASDDRVLRITF. The CDR3 DNA is TGTGCCAGCGACGACAGGGTTCTTCGAATCACCTTC. This sequence joins TRBV28 and TRBJ1-2, with 7 bases identical to TRBD1. Germline lookup yields CDR1 MDHEN and CDR2 SYDVKM. J lost 13 bases, V lost 8 bases, and 13 bases had no gene match. The CDR3 covers 12 residues.

The rearrangement joins TRBV7-5 to TRBJ1-2; the table's D gene call, TRBD1, was not cross checked with the DNA. TRBV7-5 is recorded as a pseudogene. The CDR3 has 16 residues. The CDR3 here is CASSFAPGQGLYGYTF. The CDR3 DNA is TGTGCCAGCAGCTTTGCCCCGGGACAGGGACTCTATGGCTACACCTTC.

The chain uses TRBV7-5 and TRBJ1-5. TRBV7-5 is flagged as a pseudogene. This CDR3 spans 15 amino acids. CDR3 DNA: TGTGCCAGCAGCTTCTGGGGAACAAGAAATCAGCCCCAGCATTTT. Translating it yields CASSFWGTRNQPQHF.

The genes are TRBV16 and TRBJ1-3; D call uncertain. V was trimmed by 1 base and J by 2 bases, leaving 9 bases between them. This CDR3 comprises 15 residues. Germline V CDR1 and CDR2: KGHSY, FQNENV. The CDR3 nucleotides read TGTGCCAGCAGCCAATTCACGGGGACTGGAAACACCATATATTTT. Translating it yields CASSQFTGTGNTIYF.

The chain combines TRBV16 with TRBJ2-5; D unclear. The germline V and J ends were trimmed by 3 bases and 4 bases, with 12 bases remaining between them. The germline CDR1 and CDR2 sequences are KGHSY and FQNENV. The CDR3 covers 14 residues. CDR3 bases: TGTGCCAGCAGCCAGGATTGGGGTGTAGAGACCCAGTACTTC. Protein: CASSQDWGVETQYF.

The V call is TRBV19, the J call TRBJ2-7; D possibly corresponds to TRBD1 (5 bases). CDR3 length: 14 residues. V was cut by 4 bases and J by 5 bases, with 15 bases left in between. Germline CDR1 and CDR2: LNHDA and SQIVND (reference sequence). CDR3 nucleotide sequence: TGTGCCAGTAGTACAGGGTCCTTCTGGAACGAGCAGTACTTC. Translated, it gives CASSTGSFWNEQYF.

This clone has only a few counts. This chain joins TRBV11-3 and TRBJ2-1, with 8 nucleotides matching TRBD2. With 5 bases clipped from V and 7 bases from J, the junction kept 13 bases outside the gene matches. Germline-derived CDR1 and CDR2 are SGHNT and YENEEA. The CDR3 consists of 16 residues. CDR3 region: CASSPLRGGLGNEQFF. The CDR3 DNA is TGTGCCAGCAGCCCTCTACGGGGGGGCCTAGGAAATGAGCAGTTCTTC.

There are a few counts of this clone. The chain employs TRBV19 and TRBJ1-1, with D hard to call. From germline, CDR1 is LNHDA and CDR2 SQIVND (reference sequence). Trimming stripped 4 bases from V and 5 bases from J, with 11 bases between. This CDR3 has 13 residues. CDR3 in amino acids: CASSNLGSTEAFF. Here the CDR3 DNA reads TGTGCCAGTAGTAATTTGGGATCGACTGAAGCTTTCTTT.

By proportion, this clone is medium-sized. The chain recombines TRBV4-1 with TRBJ2-3, with TRBD1 as a possible D gene (6 bases). Germline V CDR1 and CDR2: MGHRA, YSYEKL. Trimming removed 8 bases from V and 5 bases from J, with 20 bases in between. CDR3 length equals 15 residues. The CDR3 bases are TGCGCCAGCGGCAATACAGGGATTTTGGGAGATACGCAGTATTTT. It encodes CASGNTGILGDTQYF.

The V gene is TRBV9, the J gene TRBJ1-5; 11 nucleotides align to TRBD1. This CDR3 is 17 amino acids long. J lost 0 bases, V lost 6 bases, and 8 bases had no gene match. In germline, CDR1 is SGDLS, CDR2 YYNGEE. The DNA of the CDR3 is TGTGCCAGCAACGGACAGGGGGCAGGTCTTAGCAATCAGCCCCAGCATTTT. Its protein is CASNGQGAGLSNQPQHF. The full variable domain, rest sourced from reference TRBV9 and TRBJ1-5, is DSGVTQTPKHLITATGQRVTLRCSPRSGDLSVYWYQQSLDQGLQFLIQYYNGEERAKGNILERFSAQQFPDLHSELNLSSLELGDSALYFCASNGQGAGLSNQPQHFGDGTRLSIL.

This clone has just a few counts. The chain is built from TRBV9 and TRBJ1-2, with TRBD1 as a possible D gene (5 bases). The CDR3 contains 15 residues. Per germline, CDR1 SGDLS and CDR2 YYNGEE. The V end was cut by 6 bases, the J end by 3 bases, with 18 bases between. Here the CDR3 DNA reads TGTGCCAGCATTCCTCCTACGGGGGACCACTATGGCTACACCTTC. Translated, it gives CASIPPTGDHYGYTF.

V usage is TRBV19 and J usage is TRBJ1-1, with 7 positions matching TRBD1. CDR3 length: 16 amino acids. V was clipped by 5 bases and J by 1 base; unmatched bases: 10. Germline V gene lookup returns CDR1 LNHDA and CDR2 SQIVND (reference sequence). CDR3 sequence reads: CASSVKQGPRNTEAFF. The CDR3 nucleotides read TGTGCCAGTAGTGTCAAACAGGGGCCTCGGAACACTGAAGCTTTCTTT.

This clone was seen only a few times. This chain connects TRBV13 to TRBJ1-3; D unclear. CDR1 is PRHDT and CDR2 is FYEKMQ in the germline V gene (reference sequence). CDR3 length: 16 amino acids. Trimming left V 0 bases short and J 0 bases short, with 9 bases between. The CDR3 reads CASSLGDRASGNTIYF. The CDR3 nucleotides read TGTGCCAGCAGCTTAGGAGACCGCGCCTCTGGAAACACCATATATTTT.